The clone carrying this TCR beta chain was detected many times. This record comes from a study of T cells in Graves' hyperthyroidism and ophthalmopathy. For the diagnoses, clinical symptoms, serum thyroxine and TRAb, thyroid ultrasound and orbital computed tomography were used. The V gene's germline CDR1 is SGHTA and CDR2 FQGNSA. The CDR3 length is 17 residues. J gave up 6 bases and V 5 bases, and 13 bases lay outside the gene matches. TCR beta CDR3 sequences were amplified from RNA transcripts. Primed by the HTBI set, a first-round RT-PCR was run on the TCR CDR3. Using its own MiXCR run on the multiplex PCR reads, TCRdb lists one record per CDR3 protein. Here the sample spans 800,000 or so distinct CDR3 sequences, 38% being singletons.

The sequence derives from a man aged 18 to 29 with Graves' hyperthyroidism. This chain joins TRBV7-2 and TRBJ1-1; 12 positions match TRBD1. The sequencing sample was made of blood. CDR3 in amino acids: CASSLTGQGALRPEAFF. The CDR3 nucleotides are TGTGCCAGCAGCCTGACGGGACAGGGGGCTTTAAGGCCTGAAGCTTTCTTT.